This T cell receptor (beta chain) appears in the sequencing data of a study of metastatic and nonmetastatic thyroid tumors. TCRdb re-analyzed the PCR reads using MiXCR. The sample records tens of thousands of clones, approximately 20% being singletons. The CDR3 extends over 16 amino acids. Germline V gives CDR1 ENHRY, CDR2 SYGVKD. The J segment lost 5 bases and the V segment lost 0 bases, leaving 10 bases of the junction unmatched. Before thyroid surgery, none of the patients had received any treatment. This clone was observed a handful of times. Sequencing was performed on blood. This receptor was identified in a male donor with papillary thyroid cancer or a benign thyroid nodule (not recorded which). Some clones in this sample may be carry-over from other donors' samples. This chain connects TRBV10-3 to TRBJ2-7, with 7 bases aligning to TRBD1. CDR3 bases: TGTGCCATCAGTGAGTCAGCAGTCAGGGGGTCCGACGAGCAGTACTTC. It encodes CAISESAVRGSDEQYF.